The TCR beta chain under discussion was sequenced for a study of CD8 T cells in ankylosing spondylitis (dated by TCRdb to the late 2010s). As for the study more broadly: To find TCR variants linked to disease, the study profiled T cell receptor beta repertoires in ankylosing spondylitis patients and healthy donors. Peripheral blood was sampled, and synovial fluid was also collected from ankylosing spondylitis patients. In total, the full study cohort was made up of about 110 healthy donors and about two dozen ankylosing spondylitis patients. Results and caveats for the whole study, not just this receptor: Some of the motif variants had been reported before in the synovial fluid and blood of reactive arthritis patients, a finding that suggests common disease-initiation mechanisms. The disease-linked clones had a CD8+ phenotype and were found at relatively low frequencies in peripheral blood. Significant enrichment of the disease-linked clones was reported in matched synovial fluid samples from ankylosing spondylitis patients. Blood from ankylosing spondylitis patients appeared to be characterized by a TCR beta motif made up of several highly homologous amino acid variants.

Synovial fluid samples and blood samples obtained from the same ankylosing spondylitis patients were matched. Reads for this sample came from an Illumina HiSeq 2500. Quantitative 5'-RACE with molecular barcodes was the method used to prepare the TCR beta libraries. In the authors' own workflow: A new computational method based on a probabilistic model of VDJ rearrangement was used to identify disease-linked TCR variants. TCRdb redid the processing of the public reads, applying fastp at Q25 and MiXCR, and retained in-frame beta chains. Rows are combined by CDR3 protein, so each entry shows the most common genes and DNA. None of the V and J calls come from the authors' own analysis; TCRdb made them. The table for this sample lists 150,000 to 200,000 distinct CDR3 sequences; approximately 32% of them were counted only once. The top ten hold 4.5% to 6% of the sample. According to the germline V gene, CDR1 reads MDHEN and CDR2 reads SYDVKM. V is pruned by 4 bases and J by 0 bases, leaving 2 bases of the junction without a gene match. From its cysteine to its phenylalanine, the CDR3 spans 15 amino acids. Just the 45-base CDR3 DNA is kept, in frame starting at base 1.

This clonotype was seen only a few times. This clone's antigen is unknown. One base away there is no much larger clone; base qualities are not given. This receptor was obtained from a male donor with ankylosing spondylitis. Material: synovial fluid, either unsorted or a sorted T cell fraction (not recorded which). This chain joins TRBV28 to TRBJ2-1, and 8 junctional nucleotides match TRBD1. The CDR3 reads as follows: CASSYTGGSYNEQFF. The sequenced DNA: TGTGCCAGCAGTTACACAGGGGGCTCCTACAATGAGCAGTTCTTC.